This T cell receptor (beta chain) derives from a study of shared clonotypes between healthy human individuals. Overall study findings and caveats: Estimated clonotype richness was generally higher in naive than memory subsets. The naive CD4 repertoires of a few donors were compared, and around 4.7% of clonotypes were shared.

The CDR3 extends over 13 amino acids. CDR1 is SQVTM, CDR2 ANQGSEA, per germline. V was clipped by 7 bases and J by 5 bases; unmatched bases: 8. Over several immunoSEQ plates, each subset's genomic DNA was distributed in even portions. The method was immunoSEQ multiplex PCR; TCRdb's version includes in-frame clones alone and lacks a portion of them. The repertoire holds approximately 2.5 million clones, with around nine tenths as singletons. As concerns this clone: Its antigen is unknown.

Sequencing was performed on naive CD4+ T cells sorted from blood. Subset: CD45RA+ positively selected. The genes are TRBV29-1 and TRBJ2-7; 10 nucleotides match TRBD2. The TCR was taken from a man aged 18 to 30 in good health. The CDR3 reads CSAVGLAENEQYF. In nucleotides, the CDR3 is TGCAGCGCCGTTGGACTAGCGGAGAACGAGCAGTACTTC.